This T cell receptor (beta chain) was sequenced in a study of shared clonotypes between healthy human individuals. Study summary: The study used three CD4 naive, three CD4 memory, two CD8 naive and one CD8 memory plate per donor.

Germline V gives CDR1 SEHNR, CDR2 FQNEAQ (reference sequence). This CDR3 has 18 residues. The V segment lost 2 bases and the J segment 2 bases; nucleotides outside the gene matches: 8. Naive CD8 populations comprised CD45RO-negative cells positively selected for CCR7, excluding terminally differentiated effector memory CD45RA+ cells. Assay execution took place at the deep level. In the original processing: ImmunoSEQ yielded junction-only sequences lacking quality scores, so filtering differed. Clones were sequenced by immunoSEQ multiplex PCR, and TCRdb holds only the in-frame ones, with some missing. The V and J calls and clone size come from that table; D and trimming were worked out from the DNA. Among some 2.1 million clones listed, 93% were seen once.

The chain combines TRBV7-9 with TRBJ2-6; 8 nucleotides align to TRBD1. This clonotype was obtained from a man between 18 and 29 years old in good health. Some clones in this sample may be carry-over from other donors' samples. Sequencing was done on a sample of naive CD8+ T cells from PBMCs. Here the CDR3 reads CASSLLGRDRPGANVLTF. CDR3 in DNA: TGTGCCAGCAGCTTATTGGGCAGGGACAGGCCTGGGGCCAACGTCCTGACTTTC.